The clone carrying this TCR beta chain was seen only a few times. As yet, its antigen is unknown. This specimen comes from a study of identical twins. General study points: Twin pairs had excess sharing that was weaker in beta out-of-frame sequences. Beta clonotypes that were abundant in cord blood contained fewer insertions, a pattern absent from memory repertoires.

The cDNA had a unique molecular identifier and a template-switch universal primer site. TCRdb used MiXCR to reprocess the 5' RACE reads, holding one entry per CDR3 protein. The sample comprises about 550,000 distinct CDR3 sequences, about a fifth of which are singletons, and 0.45% to 0.5% rests with the top ten. V was clipped by 0 bases and J by 0 bases, with 8 bases between them. The CDR3 is made up of 15 amino acids. Separately, the same data were catalogued under a study of yellow fever vaccine responses in identical twins.

The chain links TRBV12-3 or TRBV12-4 to TRBJ1-1, with a possible D match to TRBD1 (5 bases). The material sequenced was CD4+ T cells sorted from blood. This TCR was sampled from a woman aged 18-29 years in good health. The CDR3 coding sequence is TGTGCCAGCAGTTTAGCGGGACCGCTGAACACTGAAGCTTTCTTT. This sequence encodes CASSLAGPLNTEAFF.